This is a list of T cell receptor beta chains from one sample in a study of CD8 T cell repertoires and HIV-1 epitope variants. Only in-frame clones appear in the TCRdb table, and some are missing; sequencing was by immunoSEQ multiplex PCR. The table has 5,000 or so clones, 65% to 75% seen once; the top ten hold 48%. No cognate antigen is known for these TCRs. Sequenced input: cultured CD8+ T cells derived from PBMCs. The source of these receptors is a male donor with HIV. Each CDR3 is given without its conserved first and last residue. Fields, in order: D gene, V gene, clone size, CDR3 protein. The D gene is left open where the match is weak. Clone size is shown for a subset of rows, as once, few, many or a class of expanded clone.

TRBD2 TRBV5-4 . ASSQAGGEQY
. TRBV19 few ASSISSPGSGNTIY
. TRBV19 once ASRLYEQY
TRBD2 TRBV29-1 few SVRQLAGVGNEQF
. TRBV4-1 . ASSQGVRDIQY
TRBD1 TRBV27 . ASSFRDRGRGEAF
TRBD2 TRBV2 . ASSDGTSGEGDTQY
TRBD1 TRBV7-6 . ASSLLGTDSYEQY
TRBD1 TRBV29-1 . SVEPGQGFTEAF
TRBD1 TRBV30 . AWRDRGVSPLH
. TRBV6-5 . APRSVSLGTEAF
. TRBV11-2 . ASSVRDGPLDPSEQF
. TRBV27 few ASSLRRADSNQPQH
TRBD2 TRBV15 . ATSPGTSGGAGTGELF
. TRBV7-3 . ASRGLNTEAF
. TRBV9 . ASSLRDNLYEQY
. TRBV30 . AWSANSYEQY
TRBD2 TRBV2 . ASSVGAGGRDTGELF
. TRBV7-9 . ASSLPGREAF
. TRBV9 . ASSVVGLPTGELF
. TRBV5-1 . ASSLERNSPLH
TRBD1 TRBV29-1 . SVQGSGTGGVETQY
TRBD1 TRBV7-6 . ASSLVPGGRASPLTPLNEQF
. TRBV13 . ASSLGDNYGYT
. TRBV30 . AWSAPPREQY
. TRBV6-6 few ASSQTSNGYT
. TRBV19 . ASSLGPGLGKNIQY
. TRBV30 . AWIPRPAGPRGEQF